What follows is one T cell receptor (beta chain) and its context. Its specificity is unknown. The sample belongs to a study of STAT5B mutations in CD4+ large granular lymphocyte leukemia. Whole-study context: Among healthy donors, a particular HLA allele went with more CDR3 'QG' motifs.

The CDR3 length is 15 residues. With 2 bases clipped from V and 2 bases from J, the junction kept 4 bases outside the gene matches. Germline V gives CDR1 WNHNN, CDR2 SYGVQD (reference sequence). Broader study findings: Higher CD4+ than CD8+ T-LGLL clonality might reflect small sample size. TRBV06-family usage was enriched in top patient clones (8/27) versus controls (2/35).

The table came from immunoSEQ multiplex PCR; TCRdb's copy has only in-frame clones and leaves some out. In the table there are 45,000 to 50,000 clones, about 80% of which are singletons. The genes are TRBV10-1 and TRBJ2-7, with 9 bases fitting TRBD1. The sequencing sample was made of CD4+ T cells from blood buffy coats. This receptor was obtained from a human donor in good health. CDR3 bases: TGCGCCAGCAGTGAGACAGGGGGCGCCCCCTACGAGCAGTACTTC. Its protein is CASSETGGAPYEQYF.